Listed below are T cell receptor beta chains from one sample, sequenced in a study of blood T cell repertoires in COVID-19. Sequenced by immunoSEQ multiplex PCR; TCRdb stores in-frame clones only, minus some. Here the sample spans approximately 230,000 clones, 87% being singletons. Sequencing was performed on peripheral blood. The receptors here all came from a man aged 18-30 years with active or convalescent COVID-19. Both conserved end residues are part of each CDR3. Each record gives: V gene, clone size, D gene, J gene, CDR3 protein, CDR3 DNA. A D gene is named only where the DNA matches it firmly. A row's size may be missing; if present it is once, few, many or a size class.

>TRBV9|-|TRBD2|TRBJ2-1
CASSSGTSGRDEQFF
TGTGCCAGCAGCTCCGGGACTAGCGGGAGAGATGAGCAGTTCTTC
>TRBV27|few|TRBD2|TRBJ2-1
CASSLSFWTSGVNAYNEQFF
TGTGCCAGCAGTCTCTCCTTTTGGACTAGCGGGGTAAACGCCTACAATGAGCAGTTCTTC
>TRBV7-2|-|-|TRBJ1-2
CASSPPGVNYGYTF
TGTGCCAGCAGCCCCCCAGGGGTGAACTATGGCTACACCTTC
>TRBV4-3|-|-|TRBJ1-2
CASSQGPGGYGYTF
TGCGCCAGCAGCCAGGGACCCGGAGGGTATGGCTACACCTTC
>TRBV6-2/TRBV6-3|once|TRBD1|TRBJ1-6
CASSYGDRGSPLHF
TGTGCCAGCAGTTACGGGGACAGGGGTTCACCCCTCCACTTT
>TRBV9|-|TRBD2|TRBJ2-2
CASSPWVAGVRTGELFF
TGTGCCAGCAGCCCCTGGGTAGCGGGAGTTAGGACCGGGGAGCTGTTTTTT
>TRBV5-6|once|TRBD1|TRBJ1-4
CASSSTGGTNEKLFF
TGTGCCAGCAGCTCCACAGGGGGTACTAATGAAAAACTGTTTTTT
>TRBV19|once|-|TRBJ1-2
CASKTGLRLNYGYTF
TGTGCCAGTAAAACAGGCCTTCGTCTTAACTATGGCTACACCTTC
>TRBV19|-|-|TRBJ1-2
CASHAPGVDGYTF
TGTGCCAGCCACGCGCCGGGGGTCGATGGCTACACCTTC
>TRBV6-6|-|TRBD1|TRBJ1-6
CASSYDRAKNSPLHF
TGTGCCAGCAGTTACGACAGGGCGAAGAATTCACCCCTCCACTTT
>TRBV2|-|TRBD1|TRBJ1-6
CASSDWTGNSPLHF
TGTGCCAGCAGTGACTGGACAGGGAATTCACCCCTCCACTTT